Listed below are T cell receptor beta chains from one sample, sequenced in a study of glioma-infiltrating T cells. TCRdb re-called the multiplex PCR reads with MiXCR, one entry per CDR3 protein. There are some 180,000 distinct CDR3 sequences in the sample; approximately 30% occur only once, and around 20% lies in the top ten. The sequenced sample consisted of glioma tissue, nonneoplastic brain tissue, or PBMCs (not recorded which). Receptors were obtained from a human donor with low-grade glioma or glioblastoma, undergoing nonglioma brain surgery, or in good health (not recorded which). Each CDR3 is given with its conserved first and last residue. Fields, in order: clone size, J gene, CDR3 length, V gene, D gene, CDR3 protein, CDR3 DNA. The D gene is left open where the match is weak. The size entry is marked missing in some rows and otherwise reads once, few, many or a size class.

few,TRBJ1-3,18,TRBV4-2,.,CASSQDPLGRGSGNTIYF,TGTGCCAGCAGCCAAGACCCCCTCGGCAGGGGCTCTGGAAACACCATATATTTT
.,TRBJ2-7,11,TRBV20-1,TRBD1,CRGQGTYEQYF,TGCAGGGGACAGGGTACCTACGAGCAGTACTTC
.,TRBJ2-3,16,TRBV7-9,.,CASSGQHREGGDTQYF,TGTGCCAGCAGCGGACAGCACAGGGAAGGGGGAGATACGCAGTATTTT
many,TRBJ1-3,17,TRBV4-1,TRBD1,CASSPTPGDSSGNTIYF,TGCGCCAGCAGCCCTACTCCAGGGGACAGCTCTGGAAACACCATATATTTT
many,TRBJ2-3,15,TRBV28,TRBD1,CASSFSGTGSFTQYF,TGTGCCAGCAGTTTCTCCGGGACAGGGTCCTTTACGCAGTATTTT
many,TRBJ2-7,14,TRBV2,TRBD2,CASSETSGRNEQYF,TGTGCCAGCAGTGAAACTAGCGGGAGAAACGAGCAGTACTTC
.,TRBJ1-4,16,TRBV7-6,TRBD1,CASSERQGVTNEKLFF,TGTGCCAGCAGCGAAAGACAGGGTGTGACTAATGAAAAACTGTTTTTT
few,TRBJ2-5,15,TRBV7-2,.,CAISLRQGFQETQYF,TGTGCCATCAGCCTGCGTCAGGGCTTCCAAGAGACCCAGTACTTC
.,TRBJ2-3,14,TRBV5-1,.,CASSFIGTTDTQYF,TGCGCCAGCAGCTTTATAGGGACCACAGATACGCAGTATTTT
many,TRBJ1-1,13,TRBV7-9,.,CASSLEMNTEAFF,TGTGCCAGCAGCCTTGAGATGAACACTGAAGCTTTCTTT
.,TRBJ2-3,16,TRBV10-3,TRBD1,CATREPGQGARGTQYF,TGTGCCACGCGAGAACCGGGACAGGGGGCCAGAGGTACGCAGTATTTT
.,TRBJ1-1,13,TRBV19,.,CASSIRQNTEAFF,TGTGCCAGTAGTATAAGACAGAACACTGAAGCTTTCTTT
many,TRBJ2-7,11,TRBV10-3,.,CAISEVYEQYF,TGTGCCATCAGTGAGGTCTACGAGCAGTACTTC
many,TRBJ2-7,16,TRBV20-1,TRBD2,CSARGAAGGPRNEQYF,TGCAGTGCTAGGGGGGCTGCGGGAGGGCCGAGAAACGAGCAGTACTTC
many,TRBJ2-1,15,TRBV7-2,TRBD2,CASSPLAGPYNEQFF,TGTGCCAGCAGCCCACTAGCGGGTCCCTACAATGAGCAGTTCTTC
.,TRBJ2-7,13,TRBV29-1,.,CSVSDGSSYEQYF,TGCAGCGTCTCGGACGGGAGCTCCTACGAGCAGTACTTC
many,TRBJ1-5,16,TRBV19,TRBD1,CASSPEDRGGDQPQHF,TGTGCCAGTAGTCCCGAGGACAGGGGCGGCGATCAGCCCCAGCATTTT
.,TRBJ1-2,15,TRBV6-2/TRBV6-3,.,CASSTRPEPHYGYTF,TGTGCCAGCAGTACGCGGCCAGAACCCCACTATGGCTACACCTTC
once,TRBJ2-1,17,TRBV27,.,CASSSRLAGGDYNEQFF,TGTGCCAGCAGTTCTCGTCTAGCTGGAGGTGACTACAATGAGCAGTTCTTC
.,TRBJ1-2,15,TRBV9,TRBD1,CASSVDLGQNYGYTF,TGTGCCAGCAGCGTAGACCTGGGACAGAACTATGGCTACACCTTC
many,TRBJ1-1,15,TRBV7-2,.,CASSLGAHWNTEAFF,TGTGCCAGCAGCTTAGGCGCACATTGGAACACTGAAGCTTTCTTT
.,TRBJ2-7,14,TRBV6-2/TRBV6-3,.,CASSLDGYTYEQYF,TGTGCCAGCAGCCTCGACGGGTATACATACGAGCAGTACTTC
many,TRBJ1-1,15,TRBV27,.,CASRTRARRPDEAFF,TGTGCCAGCAGGACCCGGGCCCGCCGACCCGATGAAGCTTTCTTT
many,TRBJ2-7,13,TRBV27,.,CASSGRSTYEQYF,TGTGCCAGCTCGGGGAGATCTACCTACGAGCAGTACTTC
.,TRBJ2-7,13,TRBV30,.,CAWSNNLLYEQYF,TGTGCCTGGAGTAATAACCTCCTATACGAGCAGTACTTC
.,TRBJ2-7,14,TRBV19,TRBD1,CAGSPRQGTYEQYF,TGTGCCGGTAGTCCAAGACAGGGGACCTACGAGCAGTACTTC
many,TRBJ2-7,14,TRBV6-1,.,CASSPGVVGYEQYF,TGTGCCAGCAGTCCAGGGGTTGTAGGCTACGAGCAGTACTTC
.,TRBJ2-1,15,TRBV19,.,CASSIWETTYNEQFF,TGTGCCAGTAGTATATGGGAAACTACCTACAATGAGCAGTTCTTC
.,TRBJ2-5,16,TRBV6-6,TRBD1,CASSYLGQVPGEAQYF,TGTGCCAGCAGTTACCTCGGACAGGTCCCTGGAGAGGCCCAGTACTTC
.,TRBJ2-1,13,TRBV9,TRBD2,CASSVASGRTRFF,TGTGCCAGCAGCGTAGCTAGCGGCCGGACGCGGTTCTTC
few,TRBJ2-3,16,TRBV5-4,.,CASSLPTTGRTDTQYF,TGTGCCAGCAGCTTACCGACTACAGGGCGCACAGATACGCAGTATTTT
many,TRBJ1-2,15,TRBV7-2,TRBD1,CASSSSGTGPQGYTF,TGTGCCAGCAGCTCCTCAGGGACAGGGCCTCAAGGCTACACCTTC
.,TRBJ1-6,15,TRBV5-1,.,CASREDNPDNSPLHF,TGCGCCAGCCGAGAGGACAACCCCGATAATTCACCCCTCCACTTT
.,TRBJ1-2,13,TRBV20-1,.,CSARIRESYGYTF,TGCAGTGCTAGGATCAGGGAAAGCTATGGCTACACCTTC
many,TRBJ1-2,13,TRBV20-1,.,CSARSGQSYGYTF,TGCAGTGCTCGATCCGGACAGTCCTATGGCTACACCTTC
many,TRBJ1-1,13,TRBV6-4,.,CASSVGGNTEAFF,TGTGCCAGCAGTGTAGGGGGGAACACTGAAGCTTTCTTT
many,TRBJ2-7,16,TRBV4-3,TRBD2,CASSQAGTSGSYEQYF,TGCGCCAGCAGCCAAGCCGGGACTAGCGGATCCTACGAGCAGTACTTC
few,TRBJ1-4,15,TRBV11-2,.,CASSLIGPTNEKLFF,TGTGCCAGCAGCTTAATCGGTCCAACTAATGAAAAACTGTTTTTT
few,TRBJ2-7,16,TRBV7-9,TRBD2,CASSLGQLLAGGEQYF,TGTGCCAGCAGCTTAGGTCAGTTACTAGCGGGGGGCGAGCAGTACTTC
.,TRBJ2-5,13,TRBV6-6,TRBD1,CASTGQGQETQYF,TGTGCCAGTACGGGACAGGGACAAGAGACCCAGTACTTC
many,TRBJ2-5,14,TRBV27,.,CASSSDSVAETQYF,TGTGCCAGCAGTTCGGACAGCGTAGCGGAGACCCAGTACTTC
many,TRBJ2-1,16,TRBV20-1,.,CSARPNQASSYNEQFF,TGCAGTGCTAGACCTAACCAGGCGAGCTCCTACAATGAGCAGTTCTTC
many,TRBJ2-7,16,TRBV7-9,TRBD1,CASSSGPGQGVYEQYF,TGTGCCAGCAGCTCCGGACCGGGACAGGGGGTCTACGAGCAGTACTTC
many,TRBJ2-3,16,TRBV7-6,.,CASSLETGTSTDTQYF,TGTGCCAGCAGCTTAGAGACCGGGACTAGCACAGATACGCAGTATTTT
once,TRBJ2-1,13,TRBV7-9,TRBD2,CASSYGLAGEQFF,TGTGCCAGCAGCTATGGACTAGCGGGTGAGCAGTTCTTC
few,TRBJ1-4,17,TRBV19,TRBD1,CASGDRGYFATNEKLFF,TGTGCCAGCGGGGACAGGGGATATTTCGCAACTAATGAAAAACTGTTTTTT
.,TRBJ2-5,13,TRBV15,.,CATRRWDRETQYF,TGTGCTACCAGACGGTGGGACCGAGAGACCCAGTACTTC
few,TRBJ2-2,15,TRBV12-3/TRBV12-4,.,CASSRELGGTGELFF,TGTGCCAGCAGCCGGGAGCTCGGAGGAACCGGGGAGCTGTTTTTT
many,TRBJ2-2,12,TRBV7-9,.,CASSFYTGELFF,TGTGCCAGCAGCTTCTACACCGGGGAGCTGTTTTTT
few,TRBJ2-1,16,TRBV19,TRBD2,CASSPERFAGGDEQFF,TGTGCCAGTAGTCCTGAGCGGTTTGCGGGGGGCGATGAGCAGTTCTTC
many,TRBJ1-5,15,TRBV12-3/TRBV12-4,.,CASSLAGREDQPQHF,TGTGCCAGCAGTTTAGCCGGCAGGGAAGACCAGCCCCAGCATTTT
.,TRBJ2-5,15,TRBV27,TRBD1,CASSLQGQGMGTQYF,TGTGCCAGCAGTTTGCAAGGACAGGGGATGGGGACCCAGTACTTC
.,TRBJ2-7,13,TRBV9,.,CASSRGSLDEQYF,TGTGCCAGCAGCAGGGGGAGTCTAGACGAGCAGTACTTC
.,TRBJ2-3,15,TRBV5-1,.,CASSLEAWRTDTQYF,TGCGCCAGCAGCTTGGAGGCGTGGCGCACAGATACGCAGTATTTT
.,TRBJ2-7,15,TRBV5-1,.,CASSLPQQGGYEQYF,TGCGCCAGCAGCTTGCCCCAGCAGGGGGGCTACGAGCAGTACTTC
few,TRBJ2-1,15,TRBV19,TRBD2,CASRGLAGGYNEQFF,TGTGCCAGTAGAGGACTAGCGGGAGGATACAATGAGCAGTTCTTC
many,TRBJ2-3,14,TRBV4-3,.,CASSLDVRTDTQYF,TGCGCCAGCAGCCTGGACGTTAGGACAGATACGCAGTATTTT
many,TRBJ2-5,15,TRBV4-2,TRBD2,CASSPKAGGGETQYF,TGTGCCAGCAGCCCCAAAGCGGGAGGAGGAGAGACCCAGTACTTC
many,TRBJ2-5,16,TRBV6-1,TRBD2,CASSSLQRGNQETQYF,TGTGCCAGCAGTTCCCTCCAGCGGGGAAATCAAGAGACCCAGTACTTC